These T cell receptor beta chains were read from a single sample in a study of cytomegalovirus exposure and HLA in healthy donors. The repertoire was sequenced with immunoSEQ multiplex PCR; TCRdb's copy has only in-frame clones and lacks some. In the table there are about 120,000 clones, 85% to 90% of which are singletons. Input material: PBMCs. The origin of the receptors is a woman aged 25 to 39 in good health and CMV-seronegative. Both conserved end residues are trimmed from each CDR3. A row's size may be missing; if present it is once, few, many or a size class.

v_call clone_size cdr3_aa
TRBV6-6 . ASCPSGSYTDTQY
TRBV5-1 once ASSSGGIAAETQY
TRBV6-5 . ARRTSLNEQF
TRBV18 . ASSVASGDTEQY
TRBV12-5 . ASGSTSGDYNEQF
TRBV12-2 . ASPSRRSTDTQY
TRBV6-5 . ASRRGSGSNYGYT
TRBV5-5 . ASSLRAGGYGELF
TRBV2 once ASSRDTTYEQY
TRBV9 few ASSVGGGLDSPLH
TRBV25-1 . ASSRLGGDTQY
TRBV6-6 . ASSKLTGERGYT
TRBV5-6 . ASSLGLAGAQETQY
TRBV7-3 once ASSRGQGTLMNTEAF
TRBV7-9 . ASSLAGGSNEKLF
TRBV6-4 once ASSQGETNEQF
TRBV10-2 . ASSEQGSSEAF
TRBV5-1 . ASSFRGSLNEKLF
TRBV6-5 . ASTEEGHGYT
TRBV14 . ASSQDAGDYGYT
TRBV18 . ANRQGPGNTIY
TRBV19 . ASSIGINQPQH
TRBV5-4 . ASSAGVRTSEQY
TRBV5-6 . ASSLWGRGYEQY
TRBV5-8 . ASSLESRGDGYT
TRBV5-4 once ASSSPGLANEQF
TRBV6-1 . ASSQTQGYGYT
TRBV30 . AWSVRRSGANVLT
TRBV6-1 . ASSDWGGNYGYT
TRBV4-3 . ASSQDRVTLNTEAF
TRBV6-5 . ASSYSLLAEETQY
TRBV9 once ASSPGAYEQY
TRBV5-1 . ASSLVGLRGTEAF
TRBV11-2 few ASSLTGGHTEAF
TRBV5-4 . ASSLTSYNEQF
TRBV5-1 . ASSLLTSGGPTRVNEQY
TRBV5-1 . ASSNTGQETQY
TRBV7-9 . ASSPQTSGGPQY
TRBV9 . ASSVRESGKYGYT
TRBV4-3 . ASSQDYRPNQPQH
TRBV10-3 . AIRAGWSENTEAF
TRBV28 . ASSGDRGQETQY
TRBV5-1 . ASSPGLALSTDTQY
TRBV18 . ASSPGTGAYEQY
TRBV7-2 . ASSLGTGGPSNYGYT